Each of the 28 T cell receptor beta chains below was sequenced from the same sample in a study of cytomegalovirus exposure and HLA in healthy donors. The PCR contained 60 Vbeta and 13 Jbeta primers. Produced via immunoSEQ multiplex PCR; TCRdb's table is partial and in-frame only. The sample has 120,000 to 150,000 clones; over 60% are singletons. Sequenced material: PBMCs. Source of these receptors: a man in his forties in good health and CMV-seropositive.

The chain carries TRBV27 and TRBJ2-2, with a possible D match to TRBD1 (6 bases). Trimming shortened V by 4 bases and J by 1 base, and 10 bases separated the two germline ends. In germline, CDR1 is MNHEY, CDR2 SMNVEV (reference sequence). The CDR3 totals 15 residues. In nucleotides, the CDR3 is TGTGCCAGCAGTTCCGACAGGCTGAACACCGGGGAGCTGTTTTTT. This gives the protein CASSSDRLNTGELFF.

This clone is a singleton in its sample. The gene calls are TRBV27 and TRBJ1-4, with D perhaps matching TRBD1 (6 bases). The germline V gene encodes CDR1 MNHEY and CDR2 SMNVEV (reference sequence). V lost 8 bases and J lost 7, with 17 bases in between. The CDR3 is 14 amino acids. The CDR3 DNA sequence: TGTGCCAGCGCCCCGACAGGCCCAATTGAAAAACTGTTTTTT. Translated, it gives CASAPTGPIEKLFF.

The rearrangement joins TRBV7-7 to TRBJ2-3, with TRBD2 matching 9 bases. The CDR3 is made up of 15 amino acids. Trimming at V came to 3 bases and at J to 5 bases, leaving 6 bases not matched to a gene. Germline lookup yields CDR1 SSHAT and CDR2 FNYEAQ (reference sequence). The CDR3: CASSFAGGVGDTQYF. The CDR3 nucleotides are TGTGCCAGCAGCTTTGCGGGAGGGGTTGGAGATACGCAGTATTTT. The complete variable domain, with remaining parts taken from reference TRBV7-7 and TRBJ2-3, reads GAGVSQSPRYKVTKRGQDVTLRCDPISSHATLYWYQQALGQGPEFLTYFNYEAQPDKSGLPSDRFSAERPEGSISTLTIQRTEQRDSAMYRCASSFAGGVGDTQYFGPGTRLTVL.

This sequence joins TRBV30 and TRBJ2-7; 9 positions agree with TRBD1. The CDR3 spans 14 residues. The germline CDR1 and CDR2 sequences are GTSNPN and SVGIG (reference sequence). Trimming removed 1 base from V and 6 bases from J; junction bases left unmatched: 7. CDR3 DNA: TGTGCCTGGAGTGGGGGACAGGGTGTTCCCGAGCAGTACTTC. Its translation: CAWSGGQGVPEQYF.

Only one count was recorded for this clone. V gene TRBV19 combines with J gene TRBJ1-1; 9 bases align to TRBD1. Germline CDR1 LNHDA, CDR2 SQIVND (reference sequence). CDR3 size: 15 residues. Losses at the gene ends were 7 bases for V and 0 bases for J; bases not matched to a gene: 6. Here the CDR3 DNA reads TGTGCCAGTACCCTAAGGGACAGGGTGAACACTGAAGCTTTCTTT. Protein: CASTLRDRVNTEAFF.

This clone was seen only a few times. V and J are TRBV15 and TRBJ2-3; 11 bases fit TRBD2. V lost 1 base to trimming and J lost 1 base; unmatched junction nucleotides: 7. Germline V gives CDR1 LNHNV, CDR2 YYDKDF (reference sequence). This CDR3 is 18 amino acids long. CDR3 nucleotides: TGTGCCACCAGCAGAGGTAGCGGGAGGGCTGGGGGCACAGATACGCAGTATTTT. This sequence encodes CATSRGSGRAGGTDTQYF.

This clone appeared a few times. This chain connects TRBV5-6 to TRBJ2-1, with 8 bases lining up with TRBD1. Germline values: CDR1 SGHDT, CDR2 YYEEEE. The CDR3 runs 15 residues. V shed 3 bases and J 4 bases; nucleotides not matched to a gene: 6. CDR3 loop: CASSSGQGPYNEQFF. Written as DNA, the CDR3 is TGTGCCAGCAGCTCTGGACAGGGACCTTACAATGAGCAGTTCTTC.

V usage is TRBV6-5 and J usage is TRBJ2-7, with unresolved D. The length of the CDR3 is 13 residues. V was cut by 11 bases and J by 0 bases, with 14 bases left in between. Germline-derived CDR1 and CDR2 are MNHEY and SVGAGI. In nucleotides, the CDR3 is TGTGCCGCTTTTGGTCGGTCCTCCTACGAGCAGTACTTC. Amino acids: CAAFGRSSYEQYF.

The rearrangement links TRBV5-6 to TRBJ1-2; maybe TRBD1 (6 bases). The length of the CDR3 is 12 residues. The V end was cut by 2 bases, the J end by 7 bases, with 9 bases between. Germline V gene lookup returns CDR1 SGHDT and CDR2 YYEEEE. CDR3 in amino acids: CASSFQGSGYTF. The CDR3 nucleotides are TGTGCCAGCAGCTTTCAGGGGTCTGGCTACACCTTC.

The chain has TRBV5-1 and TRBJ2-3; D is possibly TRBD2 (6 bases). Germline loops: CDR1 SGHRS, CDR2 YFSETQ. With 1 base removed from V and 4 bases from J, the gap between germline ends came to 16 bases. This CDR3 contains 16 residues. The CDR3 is CASSLTRDSGADTQYF. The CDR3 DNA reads TGCGCCAGCAGCTTGACACGGGATTCGGGAGCAGATACGCAGTATTTT.

The CDR3 region is CASSLYNEQFF. CDR3 DNA sequence: TGTGCCAGCAGCTTGTATAATGAGCAGTTCTTC. This chain connects TRBV5-4 to TRBJ2-1; no reliable D call. Trimming removed 1 base from V and 7 bases from J, with 3 bases in between. The CDR3 totals 11 residues. The V gene's germline CDR1 is SGHNT and CDR2 YYREEE (reference sequence). The full variable domain, its missing parts supplied by reference TRBV5-4 and TRBJ2-1, is ETGVTQSPTHLIKTRGQQVTLRCSSQSGHNTVSWYQQALGQGPQFIFQYYREEENGRGNFPPRFSGLQFPNYSSELNVNALELDDSALYLCASSLYNEQFFGPGTRLTVL.

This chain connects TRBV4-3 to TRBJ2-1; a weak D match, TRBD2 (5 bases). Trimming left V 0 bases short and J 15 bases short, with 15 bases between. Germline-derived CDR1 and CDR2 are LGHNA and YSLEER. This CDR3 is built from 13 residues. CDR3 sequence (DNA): TGCGCCAGCAGCCAAGAACGGGAACGTCGCCCGTTCTTC. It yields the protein CASSQERERRPFF.

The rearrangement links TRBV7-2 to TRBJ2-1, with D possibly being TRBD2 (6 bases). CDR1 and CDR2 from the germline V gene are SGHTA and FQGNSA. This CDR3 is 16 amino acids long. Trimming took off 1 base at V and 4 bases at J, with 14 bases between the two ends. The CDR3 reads CASSLGLARRYNEQFF. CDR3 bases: TGTGCCAGCAGCTTAGGTCTAGCGCGTAGGTACAATGAGCAGTTCTTC.

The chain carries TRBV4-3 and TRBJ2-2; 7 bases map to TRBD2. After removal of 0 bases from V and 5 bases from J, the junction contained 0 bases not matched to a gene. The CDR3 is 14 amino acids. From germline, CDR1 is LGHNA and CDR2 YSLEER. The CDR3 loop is CASSQDGGTGELFF. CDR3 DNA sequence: TGCGCCAGCAGCCAAGACGGGGGGACCGGGGAGCTGTTTTTT.

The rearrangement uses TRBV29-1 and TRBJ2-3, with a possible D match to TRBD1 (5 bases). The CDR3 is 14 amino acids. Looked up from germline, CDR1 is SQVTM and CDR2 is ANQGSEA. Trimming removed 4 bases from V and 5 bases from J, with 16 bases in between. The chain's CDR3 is CSVGRGVEGDTQYF. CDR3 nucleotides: TGCAGCGTTGGAAGGGGCGTTGAAGGAGATACGCAGTATTTT.

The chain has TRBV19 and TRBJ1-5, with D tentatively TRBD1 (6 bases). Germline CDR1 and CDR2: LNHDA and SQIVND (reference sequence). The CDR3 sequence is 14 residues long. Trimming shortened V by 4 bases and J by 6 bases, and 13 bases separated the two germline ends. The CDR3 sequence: CASSKSGVAQPQHF. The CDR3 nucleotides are TGTGCCAGTAGTAAATCAGGGGTGGCTCAGCCCCAGCATTTT.

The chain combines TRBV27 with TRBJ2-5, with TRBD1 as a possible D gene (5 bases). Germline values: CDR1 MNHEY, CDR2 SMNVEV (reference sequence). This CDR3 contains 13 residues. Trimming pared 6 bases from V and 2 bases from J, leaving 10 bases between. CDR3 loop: CASSIDRQETQYF. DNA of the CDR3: TGTGCCAGCAGCATTGACAGACAAGAGACCCAGTACTTC.

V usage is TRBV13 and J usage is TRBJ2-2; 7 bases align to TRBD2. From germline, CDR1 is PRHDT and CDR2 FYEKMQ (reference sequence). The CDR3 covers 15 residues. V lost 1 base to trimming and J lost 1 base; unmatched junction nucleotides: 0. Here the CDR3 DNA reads TGTGCCAGCAGCTTAGCGGGAGGGAACACCGGGGAGCTGTTTTTT. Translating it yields CASSLAGGNTGELFF.

The CDR3 DNA reads TGTGCCAGCAGTGAAGTACTAACCGGGGGCGGGGAGCTGTTTTTT. As protein: CASSEVLTGGGELFF. The chain combines TRBV2 with TRBJ2-2; TRBD2 is a possible D gene (6 bases). The CDR3 spans 15 residues. CDR1 is SNHLY, CDR2 FYNNEI, per germline. V was clipped by 1 base and J by 7 bases, with 13 bases between them.

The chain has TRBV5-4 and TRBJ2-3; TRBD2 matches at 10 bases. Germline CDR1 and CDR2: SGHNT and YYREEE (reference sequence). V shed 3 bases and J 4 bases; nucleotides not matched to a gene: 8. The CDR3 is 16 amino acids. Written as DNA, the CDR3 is TGTGCCAGCAGCTCCCTAGCGGGAGTGGGTGCAGATACGCAGTATTTT. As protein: CASSSLAGVGADTQYF.

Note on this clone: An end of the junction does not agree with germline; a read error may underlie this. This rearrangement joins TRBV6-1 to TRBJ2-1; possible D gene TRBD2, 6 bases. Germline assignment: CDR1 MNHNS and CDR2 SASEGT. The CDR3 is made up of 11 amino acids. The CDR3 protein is CASSEAGPGVF. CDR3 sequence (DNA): TGTGCCAGCAGTGAAGCGGGCCCGGGAGTCTTC.

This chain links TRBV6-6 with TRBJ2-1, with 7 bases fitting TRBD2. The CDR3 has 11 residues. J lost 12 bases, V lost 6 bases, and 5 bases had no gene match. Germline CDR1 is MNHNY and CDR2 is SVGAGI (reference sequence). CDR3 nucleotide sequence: TGTGCCAGCAGGATTGGACTAGGGCAGTTCTTC. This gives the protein CASRIGLGQFF.

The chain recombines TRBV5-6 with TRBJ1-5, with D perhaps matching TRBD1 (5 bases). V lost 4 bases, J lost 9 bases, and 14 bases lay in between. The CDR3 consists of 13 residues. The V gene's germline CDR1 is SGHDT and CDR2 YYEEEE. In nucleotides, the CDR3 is TGTGCCAGCAGCGTGGGATGGGGCACGCCCCAGCATTTT. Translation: CASSVGWGTPQHF.

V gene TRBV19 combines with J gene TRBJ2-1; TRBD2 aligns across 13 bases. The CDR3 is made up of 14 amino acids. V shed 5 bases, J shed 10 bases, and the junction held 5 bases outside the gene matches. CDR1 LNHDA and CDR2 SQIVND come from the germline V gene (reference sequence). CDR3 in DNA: TGTGCCAGTAGTGCACTAGCGGGAGGGTCGGAGCAGTTCTTC. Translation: CASSALAGGSEQFF.

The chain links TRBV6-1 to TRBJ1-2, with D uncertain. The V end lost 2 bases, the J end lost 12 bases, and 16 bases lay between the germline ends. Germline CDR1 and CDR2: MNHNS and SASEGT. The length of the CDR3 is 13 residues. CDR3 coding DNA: TGTGCCAGCAGTGAACTAGGGATGGAGGGCCACACCTTC. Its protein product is CASSELGMEGHTF.

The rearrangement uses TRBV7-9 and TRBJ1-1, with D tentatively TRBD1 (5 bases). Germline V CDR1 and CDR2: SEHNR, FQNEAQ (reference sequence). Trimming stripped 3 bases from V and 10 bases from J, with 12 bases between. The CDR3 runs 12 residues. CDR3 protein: CASSFDSGAAFF. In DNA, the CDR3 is TGTGCCAGCAGCTTTGACAGTGGTGCAGCTTTCTTT.

This CDR3 reads CASSVPPTATNEKLFF. The CDR3 DNA reads as TGTGCCAGCAGTGTACCGCCGACAGCGACTAATGAAAAACTGTTTTTT. J is TRBJ1-4 and V is TRBV2; maybe TRBD1 (5 bases). V was clipped by 4 bases and J by 2 bases, with 14 bases between them. The CDR3 spans 16 residues. The V gene's germline CDR1 is SNHLY and CDR2 FYNNEI.

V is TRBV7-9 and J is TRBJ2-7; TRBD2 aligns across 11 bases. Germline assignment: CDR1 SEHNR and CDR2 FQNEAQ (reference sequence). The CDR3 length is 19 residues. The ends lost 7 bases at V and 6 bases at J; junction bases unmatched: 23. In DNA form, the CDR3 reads TGTGCCAGCACCCTATTAGCGGGAGGGAGAATTCGGCCAGAACGCGAGCAGTACTTC. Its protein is CASTLLAGGRIRPEREQYF.